What follows is one TCR beta chain and its context. Its antigen specificity is not known. No base-level quality is on record; no much larger clone is a single base apart. The data were obtained in a study of response to subunit inactivated influenza vaccine (dated by TCRdb to 2016 to 2019). In terms of the full investigation: Deep quantitative T cell receptor repertoire profiling was used in the study to track responses to a trivalent subunit inactivated influenza vaccine.

The full study reports these points: According to the authors, only a limited number of new T cells may be recruited by each seasonal influenza vaccination.

The CDR3 contains 16 residues, cysteine and phenylalanine counted. Only CDR3 DNA remains: 48 bases, in frame from the first base. V is pruned by 5 bases and J by 0 bases, leaving 6 bases of the junction without a gene match. CDR1 and CDR2 were assigned from the germline V gene as SGHTA and FQGNSA. The library was obtained by RT-PCR. The sequencing machine was an Illumina HiSeq 2500. Starting from the raw public reads, TCRdb applied fastp trimming at Q25, assembled clones with MiXCR and retained in-frame beta chains. Rows with a matching CDR3 protein are joined into one entry that keeps the most common DNA and genes. A total of around 520,000 distinct CDR3 sequences appear in this sample, 12% of them only once. Roughly 10% of the sample goes to the ten largest clones.

Here the chain combines TRBV7-2 and TRBJ2-5, and TRBD1 matches 10 of the central bases. The receptor's source is a man aged 45-60 years who received an inactivated influenza vaccine. Donor details come from another sample of the same person, matched by shared clones. The specimen comprised PBMCs from blood, sampled on the day of vaccination. The CDR3 here reads CASSRWGQGNQETQYF. In nucleotides, the sequence is TGTGCCAGCAGCCGCTGGGGACAGGGGAACCAAGAGACCCAGTACTTC.